This TCR beta chain was retrieved from a study of T cell repertoires in cytomegalovirus infection (dated by TCRdb to about 2019). Describing the broader study: Because public TCR beta signatures pointed to carriage of CMV infection together with the matching HLA type, the HLA type of each donor mattered for the analysis. The paper as a whole reports these results and caveats: In the ex vivo response, HLA-C-restricted CMV-specific TCR beta clonotypes were dominant, and in two of eight donors the single most frequent clonotype came from this HLA-C-restricted group. In both this cohort and an independent cohort of under 450 donors, the cumulative frequency of public TCR beta family members distinguished carriers of CMV infection plus the relevant HLA type.

There are 12 amino acids in the CDR3, from cysteine to phenylalanine inclusive. Only the CDR3 DNA stays, 36 bases, in frame from base 1. Sequences MDHEN (CDR1) and SYDVKM (CDR2) are obtained from the germline V gene. The junction carries 12 bases between V and J, which are trimmed by 7 bases and 6 bases respectively. A few counts support this clonotype. No antigen is known for it. Base qualities were left out, and no much larger clone turns up one base away. Reads for this sample came from an Illumina HiSeq 1500. TCRdb handled the public reads itself, with Q25 trimming in fastp and clone calling in MiXCR, and kept productive beta chains. Every CDR3 protein is listed once, alongside the most common genes and DNA of its rows. Recorded for this sample are over 450,000 distinct CDR3 sequences; 11% of them occurred a single time. The ten biggest clones cover 9.5% to 13% of the sample.

Sequencing used PBMCs. The TCR sequence derives from a human donor in good health (CMV status not recorded). Some clones in this sample may be carry-over from other donors' samples. The rearrangement combines TRBV28 with TRBJ1-2, with no reliable assignment of the D segment. The CDR3 corresponds to CASTRQDHGYTF. Here is the DNA: TGTGCCAGCACCCGACAAGACCATGGCTACACCTTC.